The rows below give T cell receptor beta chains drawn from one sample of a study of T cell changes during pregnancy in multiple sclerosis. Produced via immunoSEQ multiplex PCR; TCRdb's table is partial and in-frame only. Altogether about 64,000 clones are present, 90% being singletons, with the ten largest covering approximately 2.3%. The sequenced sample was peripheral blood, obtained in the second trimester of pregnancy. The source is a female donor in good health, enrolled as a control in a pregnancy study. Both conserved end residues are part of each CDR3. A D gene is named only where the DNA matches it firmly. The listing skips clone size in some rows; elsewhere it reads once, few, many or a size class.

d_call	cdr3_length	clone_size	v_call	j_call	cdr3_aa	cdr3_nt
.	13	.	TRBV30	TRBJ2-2	CAWSRGNTGELFF	TGTGCCTGGAGTCGGGGGAACACCGGGGAGCTGTTTTTT
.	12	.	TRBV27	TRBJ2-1	CASVGGADEQFF	TGTGCCAGCGTAGGGGGGGCCGATGAGCAGTTCTTC
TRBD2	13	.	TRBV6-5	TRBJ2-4	CASSAGVGTSRYF	TGTGCCAGCAGTGCTGGGGTCGGGACTAGCAGGTACTTC
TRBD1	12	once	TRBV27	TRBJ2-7	CASRTRTGEQYF	TGTGCCAGCAGGACCCGGACAGGCGAGCAGTACTTC
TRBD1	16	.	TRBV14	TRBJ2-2	CASSHPGTGLTGELFF	TGTGCCAGCAGCCATCCTGGGACAGGTTTAACCGGGGAGCTGTTTTTT
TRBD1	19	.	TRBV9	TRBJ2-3	CASSVDGRRGQGDTDTQYF	TGTGCCAGCAGCGTAGACGGTAGGAGGGGACAGGGAGACACAGATACGCAGTATTTT
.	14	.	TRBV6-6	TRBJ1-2	CASSLGGRVGGYTF	TGTGCCAGCAGTCTAGGTGGCAGGGTGGGTGGCTACACCTTC
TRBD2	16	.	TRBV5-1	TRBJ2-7	CASSLEMAGGLYEQYF	TGCGCCAGCAGCTTGGAGATGGCGGGGGGGCTGTACGAGCAGTACTTC
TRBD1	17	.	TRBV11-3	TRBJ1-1	CASSLDGTGGRNTEAFF	TGTGCCAGCAGCTTAGATGGGACAGGGGGAAGGAACACTGAAGCTTTCTTT
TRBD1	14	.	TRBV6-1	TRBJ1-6	CASSKGQDNSPLHF	TGTGCCAGCAGTAAGGGACAGGATAATTCACCCCTCCACTTT
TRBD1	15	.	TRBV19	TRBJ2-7	CASSITRTGNYEQYF	TGTGCCAGTAGTATTACCCGGACAGGGAACTACGAGCAGTACTTC
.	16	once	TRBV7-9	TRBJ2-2	CASSDSRDTFTGELFF	TGTGCCAGCAGCGATAGCAGGGACACATTCACCGGGGAGCTGTTTTTT
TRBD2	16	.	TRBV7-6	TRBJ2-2	CASSRTTSEGSGELFF	TGTGCCAGCAGCCGCACAACTAGCGAGGGATCCGGGGAGCTGTTTTTT
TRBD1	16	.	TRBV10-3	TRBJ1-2	CAISSGQGAPNYGYTF	TGTGCCATCAGCTCAGGACAGGGGGCCCCGAACTATGGCTACACCTTC
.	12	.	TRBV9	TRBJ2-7	CASSVNTGEQYF	TGTGCCAGCAGCGTCAACACGGGAGAGCAGTACTTC
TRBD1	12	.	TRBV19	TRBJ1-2	CASAGYRGGYTF	TGTGCCAGTGCCGGGTACAGGGGCGGCTACACCTTC
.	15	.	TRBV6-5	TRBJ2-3	CASSREIRGTDTQYF	TGTGCCAGCAGTCGGGAAATTAGGGGCACAGATACGCAGTATTTT
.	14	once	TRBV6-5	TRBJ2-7	CASSPVGSKYEQYF	TGTGCCAGCAGCCCAGTGGGCTCTAAATACGAGCAGTACTTC
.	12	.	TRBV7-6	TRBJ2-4	CASSWAHQIQYF	TGTGCCAGCAGCTGGGCCCACCAGATTCAGTACTTC
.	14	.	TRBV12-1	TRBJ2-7	CASSSGTGGYEQYF	TGTGCCAGCAGCTCCGGGACAGGGGGGTACGAGCAGTACTTC
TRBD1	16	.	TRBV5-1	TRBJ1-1	CASSSDRGRGWTEAFF	TGCGCCAGCAGCTCGGACAGGGGGCGCGGTTGGACTGAAGCTTTCTTT
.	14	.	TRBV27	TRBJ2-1	CASSFTRSQNEQFF	TGTGCCAGCAGTTTTACTAGGAGTCAAAATGAGCAGTTCTTC
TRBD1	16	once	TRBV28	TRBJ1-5	CASSSGQGNSNQPQHF	TGTGCCAGCAGTTCCGGACAGGGCAATAGCAATCAGCCCCAGCATTTT
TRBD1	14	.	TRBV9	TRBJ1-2	CASSVDDRDYGYTF	TGTGCCAGCAGCGTAGACGACAGGGACTATGGCTACACCTTC
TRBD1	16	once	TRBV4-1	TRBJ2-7	CASSQDLDRGFYEQYF	TGCGCCAGCAGCCAAGATCTGGACAGGGGCTTCTACGAGCAGTACTTC
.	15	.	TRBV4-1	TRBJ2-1	CASSQRTIPGNEQFF	TGCGCCAGCAGCCAAAGGACTATTCCGGGCAATGAGCAGTTCTTC
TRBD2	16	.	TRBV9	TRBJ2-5	CASSVGGLAGPETQYF	TGTGCCAGCAGCGTAGGGGGACTAGCGGGCCCAGAGACCCAGTACTTC
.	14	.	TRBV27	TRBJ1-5	CASSLGHSNQPQHF	TGTGCCAGCAGTTTAGGACATAGCAATCAGCCCCAGCATTTT
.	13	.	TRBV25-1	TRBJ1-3	CASSEAQANTIYF	TGTGCCAGCAGTGAAGCTCAGGCAAACACCATATATTTT
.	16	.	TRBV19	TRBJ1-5	CASRDFRRGRSWPQHF	TGTGCCAGTAGGGATTTCAGGCGGGGGAGGTCGTGGCCCCAGCATTTT
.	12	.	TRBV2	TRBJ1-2	CASIRQSYGYTF	TGTGCCAGCATAAGACAGTCCTATGGCTACACCTTC
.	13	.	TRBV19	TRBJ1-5	CASSIEGSQPQHF	TGTGCCAGTAGTATTGAGGGTTCTCAGCCCCAGCATTTT
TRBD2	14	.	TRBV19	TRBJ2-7	CASSPGLALYEQYF	TGTGCCAGTAGTCCGGGACTAGCGCTTTACGAGCAGTACTTC
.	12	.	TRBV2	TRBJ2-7	CASMFSADEQYF	TGTGCCAGCATGTTTAGCGCCGACGAGCAGTACTTC
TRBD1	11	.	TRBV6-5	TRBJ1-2	CASSAGQDYTF	TGTGCCAGCAGCGCCGGACAGGACTACACCTTC
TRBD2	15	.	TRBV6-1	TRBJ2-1	CASTSGTSSYNEQFF	TGTGCCAGCACCTCCGGGACTAGCTCCTACAATGAGCAGTTCTTC
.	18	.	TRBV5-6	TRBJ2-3	CASSLWGRGAKLTDTQYF	TGTGCCAGCAGCTTGTGGGGTCGGGGGGCAAAATTAACAGATACGCAGTATTTT
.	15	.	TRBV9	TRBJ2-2	CASSGSGLNTGELFF	TGTGCCAGCAGCGGTAGCGGACTGAACACCGGGGAGCTGTTTTTT
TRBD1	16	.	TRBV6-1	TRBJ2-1	CASSEEGTGAYNEQFF	TGTGCCAGCAGTGAGGAAGGGACAGGGGCTTACAATGAGCAGTTCTTC
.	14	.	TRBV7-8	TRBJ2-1	CASSLRSAYNEQFF	TGTGCCAGCAGCTTAAGGAGTGCCTACAATGAGCAGTTCTTC
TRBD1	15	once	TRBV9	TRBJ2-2	CASSVRGRATGELFF	TGTGCCAGCAGCGTAAGGGGGCGGGCCACCGGGGAGCTGTTTTTT
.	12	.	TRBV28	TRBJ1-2	CASSFGSYGYTF	TGTGCCAGCAGTTTTGGCAGCTATGGCTACACCTTC
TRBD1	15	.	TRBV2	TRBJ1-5	CASSEAGGWYQPQHF	TGTGCCAGCAGTGAAGCAGGGGGCTGGTATCAGCCCCAGCATTTT
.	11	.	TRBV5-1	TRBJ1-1	CASSSDTEAFF	TGCGCCAGCAGCTCGGACACTGAAGCTTTCTTT
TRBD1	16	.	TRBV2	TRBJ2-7	CASSDPGQGLRYEQYF	TGTGCCAGCAGTGATCCGGGACAGGGGTTACGCTACGAGCAGTACTTC
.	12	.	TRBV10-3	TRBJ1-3	CAAGPSGNTIYF	TGTGCTGCAGGCCCCTCTGGAAACACCATATATTTT
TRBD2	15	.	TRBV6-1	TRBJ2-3	CASSVDSGGSDTQYF	TGTGCCAGCTCCGTGGATAGCGGGGGTTCAGATACGCAGTATTTT
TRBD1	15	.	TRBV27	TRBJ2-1	CASSFRQGSYNEQFF	TGTGCCAGCAGTTTCCGACAGGGGTCCTACAATGAGCAGTTCTTC
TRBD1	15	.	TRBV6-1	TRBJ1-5	CASRERTGRNQPQHF	TGTGCCAGCAGAGAGAGGACAGGGAGAAATCAGCCCCAGCATTTT
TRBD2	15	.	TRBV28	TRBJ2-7	CASSSSSGSTYEQYF	TGTGCCAGCAGTTCATCAAGCGGGAGTACCTACGAGCAGTACTTC
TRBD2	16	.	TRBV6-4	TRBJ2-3	CASSGQRGARTDTQYF	TGTGCCAGCAGTGGTCAGCGGGGGGCCCGCACAGATACGCAGTATTTT
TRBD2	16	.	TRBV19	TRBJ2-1	CASTQPSGMMNNEQFF	TGTGCCAGTACTCAACCTAGCGGGATGATGAACAATGAGCAGTTCTTC